This TCR beta chain was identified in a study of shared clonotypes between healthy human individuals. Findings and limits, study-wide: What rarefaction showed was incomplete sorted-subset sequencing despite large depth.

Recent acute infections and vaccinations were absent in the healthy HIV-negative adult donors. Details on this clone: Its antigen is currently unknown.

CDR3 length equals 14 residues. V lost 4 bases and J 4 bases, leaving 14 bases between the germline ends. CDR1 is SGDLS, CDR2 YYNGEE, per germline. For every subset, genomic DNA was evenly distributed across several immunoSEQ plates. Sequenced by immunoSEQ multiplex PCR; TCRdb stores in-frame clones only, minus some. The sample yields over 1.4 million clones, around 97% seen once. This receptor was obtained from a man aged 25 to 40 in good health. Sequenced material: naive CD4+ T cells sorted from blood. Subset defined: CD45RA+ positively selected. The chain combines TRBV9 with TRBJ1-2; D is perhaps TRBD1 (6 bases). CDR3 in DNA: TGTGCCAGCAGCCCTCAGGGGTTTACCTATGGCTACACCTTC. Its translation: CASSPQGFTYGYTF.